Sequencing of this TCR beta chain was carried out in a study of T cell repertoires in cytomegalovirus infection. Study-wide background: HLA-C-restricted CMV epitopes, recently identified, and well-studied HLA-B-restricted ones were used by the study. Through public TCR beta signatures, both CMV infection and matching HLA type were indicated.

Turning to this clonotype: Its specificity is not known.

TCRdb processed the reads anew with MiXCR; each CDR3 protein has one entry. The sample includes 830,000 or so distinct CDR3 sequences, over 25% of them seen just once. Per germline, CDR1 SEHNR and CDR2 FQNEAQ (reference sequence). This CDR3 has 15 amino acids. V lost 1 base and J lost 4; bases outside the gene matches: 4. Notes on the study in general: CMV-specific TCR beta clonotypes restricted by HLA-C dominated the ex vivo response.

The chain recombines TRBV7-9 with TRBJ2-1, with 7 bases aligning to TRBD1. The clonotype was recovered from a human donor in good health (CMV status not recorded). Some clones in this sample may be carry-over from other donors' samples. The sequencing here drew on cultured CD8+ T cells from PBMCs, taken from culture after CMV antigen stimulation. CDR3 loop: CASSLGDRYYNEQFF. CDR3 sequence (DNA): TGTGCCAGCAGCTTAGGGGACAGATATTACAATGAGCAGTTCTTC.